This TCR beta chain was sequenced for a study of blood T cell repertoires in COVID-19. Study context: Both acute and convalescent COVID-19 samples were obtained from the United States, Italy and Spain. Nucleic acid was either cDNA or gDNA, and it came from T cells, B-cell-depleted T cells, or PBMCs.

Assay: immunoSEQ multiplex PCR; the TCRdb copy retains only in-frame clones and omits some. The sample has approximately 240,000 clones; roughly 82% are singletons. CDR1 is MNHEY and CDR2 is SVGAGI in the germline V gene. This CDR3 is 11 amino acids long. V was clipped by 9 bases and J by 8 bases, with 13 bases between them. The V gene is TRBV6-5, the J gene TRBJ1-2; tentative D call: TRBD1 (5 bases). The receptor comes from a woman older than 75 with active or convalescent COVID-19. The sequencing input was peripheral blood. The CDR3 DNA follows: TGTGCCAGTCGCAGGGACTCGGGCTACACCTTC. This codes for CASRRDSGYTF.